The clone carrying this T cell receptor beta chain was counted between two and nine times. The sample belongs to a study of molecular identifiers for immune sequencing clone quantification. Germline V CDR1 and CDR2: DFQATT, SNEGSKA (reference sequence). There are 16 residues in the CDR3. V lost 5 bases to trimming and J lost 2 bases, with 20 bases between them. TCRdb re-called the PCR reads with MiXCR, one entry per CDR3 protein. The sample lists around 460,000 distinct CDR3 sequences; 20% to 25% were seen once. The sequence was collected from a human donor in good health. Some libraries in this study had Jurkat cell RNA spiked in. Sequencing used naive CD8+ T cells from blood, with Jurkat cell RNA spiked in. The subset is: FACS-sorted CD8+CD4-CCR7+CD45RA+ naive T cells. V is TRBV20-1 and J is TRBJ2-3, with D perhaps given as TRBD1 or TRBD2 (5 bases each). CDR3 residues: CSARHGSGRNTDTQYF. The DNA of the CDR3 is TGCAGTGCTCGCCACGGTTCGGGACGGAACACAGATACGCAGTATTTT.